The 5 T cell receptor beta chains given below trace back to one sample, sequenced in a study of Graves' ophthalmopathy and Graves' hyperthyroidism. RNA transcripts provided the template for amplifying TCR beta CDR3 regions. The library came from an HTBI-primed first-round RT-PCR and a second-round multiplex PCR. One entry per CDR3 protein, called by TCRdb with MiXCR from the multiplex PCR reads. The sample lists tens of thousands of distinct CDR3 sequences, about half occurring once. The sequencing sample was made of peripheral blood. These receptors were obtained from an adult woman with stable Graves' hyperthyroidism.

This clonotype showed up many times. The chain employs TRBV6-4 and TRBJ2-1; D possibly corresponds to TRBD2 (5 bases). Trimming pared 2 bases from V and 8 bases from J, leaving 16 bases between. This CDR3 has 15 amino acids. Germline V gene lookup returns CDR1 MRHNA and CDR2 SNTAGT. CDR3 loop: CASSDAPRARDEQFF. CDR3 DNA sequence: TGTGCCAGCAGTGACGCTCCGAGGGCCCGGGATGAGCAGTTCTTC.

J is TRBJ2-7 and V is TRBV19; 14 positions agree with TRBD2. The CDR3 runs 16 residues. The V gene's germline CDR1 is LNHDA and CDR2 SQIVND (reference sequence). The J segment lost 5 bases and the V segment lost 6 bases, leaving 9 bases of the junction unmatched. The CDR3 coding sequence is TGTGCCAGTAGGAGCAGGGGGACTAGCGGGAGCAACGAGCAGTACTTC. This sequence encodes CASRSRGTSGSNEQYF.

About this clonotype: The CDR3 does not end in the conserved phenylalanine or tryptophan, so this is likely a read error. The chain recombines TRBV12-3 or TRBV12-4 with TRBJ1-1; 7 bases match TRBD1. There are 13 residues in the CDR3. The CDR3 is CASRGQLNTEAFL. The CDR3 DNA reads TGTGCCAGCAGGGGACAGTTAAACACGGAAGCTTTCCTT.

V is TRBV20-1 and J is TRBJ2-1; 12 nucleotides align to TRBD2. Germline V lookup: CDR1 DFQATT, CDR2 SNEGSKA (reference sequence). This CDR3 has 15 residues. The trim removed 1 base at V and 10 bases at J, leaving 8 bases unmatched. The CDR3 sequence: CSARAYASGRAEQFF. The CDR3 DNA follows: TGCAGTGCTAGAGCGTATGCTAGCGGGAGGGCCGAGCAGTTCTTC.

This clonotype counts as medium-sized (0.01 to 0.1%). For the CDR3, the DNA is TGCAGCAGCAGCGAGGGAGATACGCAGTATTTT. It encodes CSSSEGDTQYF. The chain couples TRBV29-1 to TRBJ2-3; the D gene is possibly TRBD2 (5 bases). This CDR3 is 11 amino acids long. V gave up 8 bases and J gave up 5 bases, with 11 bases separating them. The germline gives CDR1 SQVTM, CDR2 ANQGSEA.